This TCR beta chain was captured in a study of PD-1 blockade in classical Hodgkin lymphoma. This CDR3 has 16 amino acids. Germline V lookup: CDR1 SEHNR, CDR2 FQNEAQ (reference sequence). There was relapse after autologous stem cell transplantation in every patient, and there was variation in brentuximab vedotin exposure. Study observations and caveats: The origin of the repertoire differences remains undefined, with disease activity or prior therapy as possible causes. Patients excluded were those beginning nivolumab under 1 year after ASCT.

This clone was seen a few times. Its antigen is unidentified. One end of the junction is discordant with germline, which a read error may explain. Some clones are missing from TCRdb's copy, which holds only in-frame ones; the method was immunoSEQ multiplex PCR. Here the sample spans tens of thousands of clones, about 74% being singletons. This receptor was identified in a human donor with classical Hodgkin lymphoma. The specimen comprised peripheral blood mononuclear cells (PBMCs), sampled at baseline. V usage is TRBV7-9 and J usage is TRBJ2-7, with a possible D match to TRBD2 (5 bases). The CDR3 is CASSQGLAISSYEQYF. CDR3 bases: TGCGCCAGCAGCCAAGGTCTAGCTATAAGCTCCTACGAGCAGTACTTC. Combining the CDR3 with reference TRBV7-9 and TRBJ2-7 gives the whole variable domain DTGVSQNPRHKITKRGQNVTFRCDPISEHNRLYWYRQTLGQGPEFLTYFQNEAQLEKSRLLSDRFSAERPKGSFSTLEIQRTEQGDSAMYLCASSQGLAISSYEQYFGPGTRLTVT.